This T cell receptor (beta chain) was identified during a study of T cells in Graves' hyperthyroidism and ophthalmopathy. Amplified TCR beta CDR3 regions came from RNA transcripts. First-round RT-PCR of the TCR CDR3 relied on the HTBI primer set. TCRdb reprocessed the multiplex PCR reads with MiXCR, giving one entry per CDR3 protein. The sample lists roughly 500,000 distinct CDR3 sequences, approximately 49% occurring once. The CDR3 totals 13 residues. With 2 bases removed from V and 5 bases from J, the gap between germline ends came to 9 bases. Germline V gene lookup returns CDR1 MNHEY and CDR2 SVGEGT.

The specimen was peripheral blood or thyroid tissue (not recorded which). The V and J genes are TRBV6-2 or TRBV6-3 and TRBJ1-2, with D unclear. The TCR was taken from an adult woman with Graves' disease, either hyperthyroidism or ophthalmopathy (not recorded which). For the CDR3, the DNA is TGTGCCAGCAGTTACCGTACAGCGTATGGCTACACCTTC. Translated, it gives CASSYRTAYGYTF.